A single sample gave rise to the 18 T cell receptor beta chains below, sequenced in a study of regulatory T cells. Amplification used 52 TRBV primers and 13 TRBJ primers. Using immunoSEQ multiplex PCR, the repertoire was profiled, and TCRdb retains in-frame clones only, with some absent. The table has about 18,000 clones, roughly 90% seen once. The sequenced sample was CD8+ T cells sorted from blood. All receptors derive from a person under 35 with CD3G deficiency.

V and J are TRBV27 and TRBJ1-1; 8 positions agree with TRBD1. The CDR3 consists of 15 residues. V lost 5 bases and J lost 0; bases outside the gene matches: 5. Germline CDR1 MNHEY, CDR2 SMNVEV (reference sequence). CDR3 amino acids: CASSPRTGLNTEAFF. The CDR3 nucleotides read TGTGCCAGCAGTCCCAGGACAGGGTTGAACACTGAAGCTTTCTTT.

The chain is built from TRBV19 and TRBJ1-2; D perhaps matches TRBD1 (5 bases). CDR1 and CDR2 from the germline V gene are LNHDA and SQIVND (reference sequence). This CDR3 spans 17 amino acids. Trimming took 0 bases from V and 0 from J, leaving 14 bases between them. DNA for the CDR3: TGTGCCAGTAGTATAGATTATTGCGGGGCGGCTAACTATGGCTACACCTTC. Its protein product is CASSIDYCGAANYGYTF. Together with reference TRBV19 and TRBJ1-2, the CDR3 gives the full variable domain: DGGITQSPKYLFRKEGQNVTLSCEQNLNHDAMYWYRQDPGQGLRLIYYSQIVNDFQKGDIAEGYSVSREKKESFPLTVTSAQKNPTAFYLCASSIDYCGAANYGYTFGSGTRLTVV.

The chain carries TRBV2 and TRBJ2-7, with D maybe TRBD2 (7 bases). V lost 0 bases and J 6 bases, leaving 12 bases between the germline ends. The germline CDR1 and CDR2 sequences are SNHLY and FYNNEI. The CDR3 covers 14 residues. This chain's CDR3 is CASSEALRGLEQYF. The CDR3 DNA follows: TGTGCCAGCAGTGAAGCGCTGCGGGGGCTCGAGCAGTACTTC. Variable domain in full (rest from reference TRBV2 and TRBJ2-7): EPEVTQTPSHQVTQMGQEVILRCVPISNHLYFYWYRQILGQKVEFLVSFYNNEISEKSEIFDDQFSVERPDGSNFTLKIRSTKLEDSAMYFCASSEALRGLEQYFGPGTRLTVT.

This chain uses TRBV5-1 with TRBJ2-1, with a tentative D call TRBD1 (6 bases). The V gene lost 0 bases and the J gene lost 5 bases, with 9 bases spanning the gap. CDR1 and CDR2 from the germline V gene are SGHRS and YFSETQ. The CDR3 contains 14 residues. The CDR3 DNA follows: TGCGCCAGCAGCTTGGCCGGGACAAACAATGAGCAGTTCTTC. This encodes CASSLAGTNNEQFF.

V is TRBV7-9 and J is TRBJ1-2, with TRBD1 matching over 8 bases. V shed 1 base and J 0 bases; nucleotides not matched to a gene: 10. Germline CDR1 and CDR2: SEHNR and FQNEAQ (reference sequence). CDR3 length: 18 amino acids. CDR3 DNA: TGTGCCAGCAGCTTAGACCCCGGACAGGGTCCAGCTAACTATGGCTACACCTTC. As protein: CASSLDPGQGPANYGYTF.

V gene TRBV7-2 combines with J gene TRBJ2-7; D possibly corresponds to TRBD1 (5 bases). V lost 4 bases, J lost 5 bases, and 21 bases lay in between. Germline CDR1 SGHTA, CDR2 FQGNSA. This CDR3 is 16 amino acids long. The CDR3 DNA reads TGTGCCAGCAGCTCCCACTCGCAGGGTACGGGCCACGAGCAGTACTTC. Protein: CASSSHSQGTGHEQYF.

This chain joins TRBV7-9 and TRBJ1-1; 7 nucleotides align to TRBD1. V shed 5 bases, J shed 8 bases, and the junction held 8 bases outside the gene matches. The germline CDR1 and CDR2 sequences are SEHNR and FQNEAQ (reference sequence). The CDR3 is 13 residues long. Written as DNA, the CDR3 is TGTGCCAGCAGCCCGACAGGGAACGCCGAAGCTTTCTTT. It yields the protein CASSPTGNAEAFF.

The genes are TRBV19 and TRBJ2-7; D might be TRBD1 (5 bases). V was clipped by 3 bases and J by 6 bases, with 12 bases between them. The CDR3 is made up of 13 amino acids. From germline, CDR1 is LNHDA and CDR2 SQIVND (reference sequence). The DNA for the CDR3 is TGTGCCAGTAGTATTGGGTTAGGGGTCGAGCAGTACTTC. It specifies CASSIGLGVEQYF.

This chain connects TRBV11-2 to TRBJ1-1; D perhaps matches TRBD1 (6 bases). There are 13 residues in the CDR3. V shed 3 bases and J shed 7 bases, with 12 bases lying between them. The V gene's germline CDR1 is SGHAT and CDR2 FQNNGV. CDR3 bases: TGTGCCAGCAGCTTTACAGGGTACGATGAAGCTTTCTTT. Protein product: CASSFTGYDEAFF.

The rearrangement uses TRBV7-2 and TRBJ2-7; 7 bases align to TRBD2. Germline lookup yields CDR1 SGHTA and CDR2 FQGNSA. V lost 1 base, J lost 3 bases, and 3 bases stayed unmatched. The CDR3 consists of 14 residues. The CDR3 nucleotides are TGTGCCAGCAGCTTAGACGGCGGGGGCTACGAGCAGTACTTC. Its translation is CASSLDGGGYEQYF.

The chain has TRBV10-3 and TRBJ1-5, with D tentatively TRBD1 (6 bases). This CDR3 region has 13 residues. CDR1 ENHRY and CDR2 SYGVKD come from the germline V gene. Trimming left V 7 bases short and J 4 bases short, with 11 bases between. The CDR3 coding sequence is TGTGCCATCAAAGGACAGCTGAATCAGCCCCAGCATTTT. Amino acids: CAIKGQLNQPQHF.

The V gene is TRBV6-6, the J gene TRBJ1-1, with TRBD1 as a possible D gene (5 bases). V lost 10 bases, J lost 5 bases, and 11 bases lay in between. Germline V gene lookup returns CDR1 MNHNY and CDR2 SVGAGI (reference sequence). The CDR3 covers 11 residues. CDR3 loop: CATLTATEAFF. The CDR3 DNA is TGTGCCACCCTGACAGCTACTGAAGCTTTCTTT.

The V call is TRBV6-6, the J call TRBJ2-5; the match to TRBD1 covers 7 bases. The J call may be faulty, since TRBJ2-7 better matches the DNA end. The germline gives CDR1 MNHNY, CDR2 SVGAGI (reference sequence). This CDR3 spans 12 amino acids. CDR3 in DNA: TGTGCCAGCTGGACCACAGGGGACGAGCAGTACTTC. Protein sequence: CASWTTGDEQYF.

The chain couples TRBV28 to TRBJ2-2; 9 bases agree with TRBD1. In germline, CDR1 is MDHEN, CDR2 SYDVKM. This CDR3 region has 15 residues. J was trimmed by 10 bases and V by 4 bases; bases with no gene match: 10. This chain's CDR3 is CASSSGQGREEELFF. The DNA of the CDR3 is TGTGCCAGCAGTTCCGGACAGGGGAGAGAGGAGGAGCTGTTTTTT.

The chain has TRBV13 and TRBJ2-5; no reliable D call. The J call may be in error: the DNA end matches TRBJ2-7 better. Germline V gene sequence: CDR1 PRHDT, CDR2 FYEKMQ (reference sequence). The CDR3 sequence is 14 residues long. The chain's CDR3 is CASSLGTYAYEQYF. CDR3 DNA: TGTGCCAGCAGCTTAGGGACTTATGCCTACGAGCAGTACTTC.

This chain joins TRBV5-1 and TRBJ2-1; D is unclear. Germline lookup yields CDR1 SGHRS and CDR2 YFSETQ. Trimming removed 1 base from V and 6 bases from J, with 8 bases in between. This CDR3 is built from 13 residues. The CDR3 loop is CASSLTGSNEQFF. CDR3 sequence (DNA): TGCGCCAGCAGCTTGACGGGCAGCAATGAGCAGTTCTTC.

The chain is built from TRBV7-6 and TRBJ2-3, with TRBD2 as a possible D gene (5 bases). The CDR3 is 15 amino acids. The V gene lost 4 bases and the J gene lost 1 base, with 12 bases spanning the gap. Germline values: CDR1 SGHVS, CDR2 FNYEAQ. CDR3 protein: CASSWASGGTDTQYF. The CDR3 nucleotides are TGTGCCAGCAGCTGGGCCTCCGGGGGCACAGATACGCAGTATTTT.

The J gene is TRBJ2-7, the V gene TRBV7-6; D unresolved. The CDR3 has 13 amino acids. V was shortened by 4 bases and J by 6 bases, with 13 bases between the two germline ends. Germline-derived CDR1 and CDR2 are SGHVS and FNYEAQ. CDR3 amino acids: CASSSSMGSEQYF. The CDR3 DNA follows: TGTGCCAGCAGCTCATCTATGGGCTCCGAGCAGTACTTC.